Listed below are T cell receptor beta chains from one sample, sequenced in a study of liver allograft versus peripheral blood T cells. In TCRdb, the reads were re-called with MiXCR into one record per CDR3 protein. Seen here are around 12,000 distinct CDR3 sequences, about 19% observed once, and the top ten hold less than 15%. The origin of the receptors is a human patient who had a liver transplant. These T cells may partly come from the graft donor. CDR3s include the opening cysteine and the closing phenylalanine or tryptophan. The D gene is left open where the match is weak. Clone size, where shown, is once, few, many, or a class for clones that have expanded.

size	D	V	J	CDR3	DNA
few	-	TRBV5-6	TRBJ1-2	CASSSTGPYGYTF	TGTGCCAGCAGTTCGACGGGGCCCTATGGCTACACCTTC
-	-	TRBV20-1	TRBJ2-2	CSAGLTGRAGELFF	TGCAGTGCTGGCCTGACTGGTCGAGCCGGGGAGCTGTTTTTT
-	TRBD1	TRBV28	TRBJ1-5	CASRPAQQGSGNQPQHF	TGTGCCAGCAGACCAGCCCAACAGGGGTCGGGCAATCAGCCCCAGCATTTT
-	-	TRBV5-4	TRBJ1-1	CASSLTGQNTEAFF	TGTGCCAGCAGCTTGACAGGGCAGAACACTGAAGCTTTCTTT
-	-	TRBV24-1	TRBJ1-5	CATSDSGEGIQPQHF	TGTGCCACCAGTGACTCTGGGGAAGGGATTCAGCCCCAGCATTTT
few	-	TRBV18	TRBJ1-3	CASSPSLGSGNTIYF	TGTGCCAGCTCACCCTCATTGGGCTCTGGAAACACCATATATTTT
-	-	TRBV7-3	TRBJ2-6	CASSLGGSRANVLTF	TGTGCCAGCAGCTTAGGGGGATCTAGGGCCAACGTCCTGACTTTC
few	-	TRBV12-3/TRBV12-4	TRBJ1-1	CASIKDQPNTEAFF	TGTGCCAGCATCAAAGACCAGCCGAACACTGAAGCTTTCTTT
-	TRBD1	TRBV7-2	TRBJ1-1	CASSVTGGREAFF	TGTGCCAGCAGCGTTACAGGGGGCCGGGAAGCTTTCTTT
medium-sized	-	TRBV19	TRBJ1-1	CASQTGNLNTEAFF	TGTGCCAGTCAAACGGGGAATTTGAACACTGAAGCTTTCTTT
medium-sized	-	TRBV6-6	TRBJ1-6	CASTGESPLHF	TGTGCCAGCACCGGAGAATCACCCCTCCACTTT
medium-sized	-	TRBV29-1	TRBJ2-7	CSVGGGRPTNLGEQYF	TGCAGCGTGGGGGGAGGCAGACCTACGAACCTGGGGGAGCAGTACTTC
-	-	TRBV28	TRBJ1-4	CASEGRNEKLFF	TGTGCCAGCGAGGGCCGTAATGAAAAACTGTTTTTT
-	-	TRBV28	TRBJ2-1	CASSSQGSPYNEQFF	TGTGCCAGCAGCTCGCAGGGAAGCCCCTACAATGAGCAGTTCTTC
few	-	TRBV27	TRBJ1-3	CASSLGGFGNTIYF	TGTGCCAGCAGTTTGGGGGGCTTTGGAAACACCATATATTTT
-	-	TRBV11-3	TRBJ2-2	CASTRMNGELFF	TGTGCCAGCACTAGGATGAACGGGGAGCTGTTTTTT
-	TRBD1	TRBV5-4	TRBJ1-2	CASTQDRGAGYTF	TGTGCCAGCACCCAAGACAGGGGCGCAGGCTACACCTTC
once	-	TRBV27	TRBJ1-5	CASSLGAGIYQPQHF	TGTGCCAGCAGTTTAGGGGCGGGGATATATCAGCCCCAGCATTTT
medium-sized	-	TRBV27	TRBJ1-1	CASSGGTYNTEAFF	TGTGCCAGCAGTGGCGGGACATATAACACTGAAGCTTTCTTT
-	TRBD1	TRBV5-6	TRBJ1-6	CASSYDWTGLYNSPLHF	TGTGCCAGCAGCTACGATTGGACAGGCCTATATAATTCACCCCTCCACTTT
-	-	TRBV7-9	TRBJ1-1	CASSQRRENTEAFF	TGTGCCAGCAGCCAGAGGCGGGAGAACACTGAAGCTTTCTTT